This TCR beta chain was obtained from a study of prognosis after radiotherapy for stage I lung cancer. Study background: Radiotherapy: SBRT, 3 to 5 fractions, biologically effective dose at least 100 Gy.

The junction had 8 bases not matched to a gene; V was cut back by 7 bases and J by 6 bases. The V gene's germline CDR1 is MDHEN and CDR2 SYDVKM. CDR3 size: 15 residues. This clonotype has only a few counts. The patients, who had no history of other malignancies and had received no prior chemotherapy or radiotherapy, were all found to be node-negative on CT and PET/CT. It was by two-round multiplex PCR that TCR beta CDR3 was amplified from genomic DNA. The use of primers specific to each TRBV and TRBJ gene characterized first-round PCR. During the second PCR round, universal primers were used. MiXCR was run by TCRdb on the multiplex PCR reads, yielding one entry per CDR3 protein. Of tens of thousands of distinct CDR3 sequences in the sample, 25% to 40% were seen once.

The chain recombines TRBV28 with TRBJ2-2; 10 bases fit TRBD2. This TCR was sampled from a donor over 45 with non-small cell lung cancer. The material sequenced was PBMCs, taken before or after stereotactic body radiation therapy (not recorded which). This CDR3 reads CASTQLAGGAGELFF. The CDR3 DNA sequence: TGTGCCAGCACCCAATTAGCGGGAGGAGCCGGGGAGCTGTTTTTT.